This T cell receptor beta chain was recorded in a study of CD4+ T cells in melanoma. The repertoire was sequenced with immunoSEQ multiplex PCR; TCRdb's copy has only in-frame clones and lacks some. This sample carries 15,000 to 20,000 clones, 83% of them seen once, and the ten largest clones take about 5%. Germline V gene data show CDR1 as SGHAT and CDR2 as FQNNGV. V was pared by 3 bases and J by 6 bases, with 15 bases between. The CDR3 spans 15 residues. Source material: cells from a culture (not recorded whether cultured in vitro). The TCR comes from a human donor with melanoma. This chain links TRBV11-2 with TRBJ2-1; D is ambiguous. The DNA of the CDR3 is TGTGCCAGCAGCTTTGAGTTAGGCAATAGCAATGAGCAGTTCTTC. It encodes CASSFELGNSNEQFF.